The present entry profiles one T cell receptor (beta chain) with its context. The sample holds a few counts of this clonotype. Its antigen is unknown. It has no much larger one-base neighbor in the sample; base qualities were not kept. These data come from a study of vaccination and CD4 T cells after COVID-19 (dated by TCRdb to between 2021 and 2024). Background for the entire study: Convalescent patients had a positive SARS-CoV-2 result on nasal swab PCR, and of these patients, several had mild disease and one had severe disease. In roughly nine COVID-19 convalescent patients and a handful of infection-naive healthy vaccine recipients, the spike-specific CD4+ TCR repertoire before mRNA vaccination was compared with the repertoire after mRNA vaccination. The convalescent cohort included six males and four females, with two Hispanic individuals, seven Caucasians, two Asians and one multiracial person. Post-COVID blood samples were collected from convalescent patients a median of about 92 days after diagnosis, with a range of about 30 to 161 days. Post-vaccine blood samples were taken a median of 72 days after the second vaccine dose, with a range of about 14 to 241 days. Three convalescent patients were sampled both early after vaccination (day 14) and late after vaccination (days 161 to 241). Each participant got two doses of either the Pfizer-BioNTech BNT162b2 vaccine (n=8) or the Moderna mRNA-1273 vaccine (n=2).

Preparation of the library involved PCR. Sequenced on an Illumina iSeq 100. As for the original processing: Non-productive sequences were removed, and CDR3s that did not start with C, did not end with F or W, or were shorter than 7 amino acids were discarded. CDR3 homology was assessed with Levenshtein distances (stringdist) and unrooted phylogenetic trees (ape) in R version 3.6.1. In TCRdb, the public reads were trimmed at Q25 with fastp and aligned with MiXCR, with productive beta chains retained. Each CDR3 protein appears once, grouped with its most common genes and DNA. The V and J calls and clone size are TCRdb's, not the authors'. This sample holds more than 25,000 distinct CDR3 sequences; roughly 50% were observed only once. The ten largest account for about 5.6% of the sample. The research as a whole found: In convalescent patients, a median 86.3% of post-vaccine SARS-CoV-2-reactive clones were detected only after vaccination, and vaccine-specific priming was suggested by this finding. Nearly all vaccine-specific clones in convalescent patients (304 of 307) were mono-reactive for SARS-CoV-2 spike rather than cross-reactive with common cold coronaviruses. The study included relatively few convalescent patients and did not analyze early timepoints after natural infection. An increase in the median number of SARS-CoV-2-reactive clonotypes from 21 after infection to a few dozen after vaccination was observed, but the change was not found to be significant.

The junction shows trimming of 5 bases on V and 4 bases on J, plus 8 bases between the germline ends. The cysteine opens and the phenylalanine closes a CDR3 of 12 amino acids. Just the 36-base CDR3 DNA is kept, in frame starting at base 1. As encoded in the germline V gene (reference sequence), CDR1 is SEHNR while CDR2 is FQNEAQ. The time point label corresponds to: late sampling 161 to 241 days after vaccination in a few convalescent patients. The convalescent patients' positive SARS-CoV-2 PCR tests were from March to December 2020, which was before the Alpha, Beta and Delta variants emerged in the United States. Ficoll-Paque Plus gradient centrifugation was used to isolate PBMCs from whole blood, and the isolated PBMCs were then either used fresh or cryopreserved at -140C.

This TCR derives from a human donor who had recovered from COVID-19. This chain joins TRBV7-9 to TRBJ1-2; confidence is insufficient to name the D gene. The sequencing used CD4+ T cells from blood, collected about 7 months after SARS-CoV-2 vaccination. The CDR3 protein sequence reads: CASSLDGYGYTF. The DNA is TGTGCCAGCAGCCTCGACGGCTATGGCTACACCTTC.